This T cell receptor beta chain was recovered during a study of cytomegalovirus exposure and HLA in healthy donors. The CDR3 is 15 residues long. Germline assignment: CDR1 LGHNT and CDR2 FRNRAP. After removal of 1 base from V and 8 bases from J, the junction contained 1 base not matched to a gene. PCR involved 60 Vbeta and 13 Jbeta primers. Only in-frame clones appear in the TCRdb table, and some are missing; sequencing was by immunoSEQ multiplex PCR. The data hold roughly 190,000 clones, with around three quarters observed a single time. Sample: PBMCs. The clonotype was recovered from a woman under 30 in good health and CMV-seronegative. The J gene is TRBJ2-1, the V gene TRBV12-5, with TRBD2 identical over 14 bases. The CDR3 loop is CASGLGLAGGDEQFF. In DNA form, the CDR3 reads TGTGCTAGTGGTTTGGGACTAGCGGGAGGGGATGAGCAGTTCTTC.